Below, 10 T cell receptor beta chains from the same sample are listed, as sequenced in a study of T cell changes during pregnancy in multiple sclerosis. Method: immunoSEQ multiplex PCR; TCRdb's copy keeps in-frame clones and lacks some. The sample holds about 61,000 clones, approximately 85% seen once. The sequenced sample was peripheral blood, obtained in the first trimester of pregnancy. The receptors stem from a female donor with multiple sclerosis, enrolled in a pregnancy study.

This clone was counted once. The CDR3 nucleotides are TGTGCCAGCAGTTACTCTAGGACAGTAGGTAGTCAGCCCCAGCATTTT. This sequence encodes CASSYSRTVGSQPQHF. The chain carries TRBV6-5 and TRBJ1-5; tentative D call: TRBD1 (6 bases). Germline assignment: CDR1 MNHEY and CDR2 SVGAGI. The ends were cut back, 0 bases at V and 6 bases at J, with 15 bases in the middle. The CDR3 runs 16 residues.

The J gene is TRBJ1-1, the V gene TRBV5-4, with D unresolved. From germline, CDR1 is SGHNT and CDR2 YYREEE (reference sequence). The CDR3 is 15 amino acids. Deletions cut 0 bases from V and 1 base from J, with 10 bases between. The CDR3 nucleotides are TGTGCCAGCAGCTTGGTGGGGAGCGGGAACACTGAAGCTTTCTTT. Translating it yields CASSLVGSGNTEAFF.

CDR3 coding DNA: TGTGCCAGCAGCTTACAGGGGGCAAGCACAGATACGCAGTATTTT. Translated: CASSLQGASTDTQYF. The chain carries TRBV7-7 and TRBJ2-3; 8 bases are shared with TRBD1. The germline gives CDR1 SSHAT, CDR2 FNYEAQ (reference sequence). Trimming cost V 2 bases and J 0 bases; bases outside gene matches: 1. This CDR3 spans 15 amino acids.

The rearrangement uses TRBV30 and TRBJ2-2, with 8 bases lining up with TRBD1. Unmatched junction bases numbered 12, after V lost 0 bases and J lost 6 bases. There are 17 residues in the CDR3. Germline values: CDR1 GTSNPN, CDR2 SVGIG (reference sequence). CDR3 loop: CAWSVRLRDRGPGELFF. The CDR3 DNA sequence: TGTGCCTGGAGTGTACGACTCCGAGACAGGGGTCCCGGGGAGCTGTTTTTT.

This rearrangement joins TRBV6-1 to TRBJ2-7; 8 positions match TRBD2. With 8 bases clipped from V and 3 bases from J, the junction kept 9 bases outside the gene matches. The CDR3 runs 14 residues. Germline-derived CDR1 and CDR2 are MNHNS and SASEGT. This CDR3 is CASWAGGPIYEQYF. The CDR3 DNA reads TGTGCCAGCTGGGCGGGAGGCCCGATCTACGAGCAGTACTTC.

The chain couples TRBV7-3 to TRBJ2-7, with D possibly being TRBD2 (6 bases). V lost 0 bases, J lost 5 bases, and 8 bases lay in between. The CDR3 contains 13 residues. Germline V lookup: CDR1 SGHTA, CDR2 FQGTGA. CDR3 protein: CASSLTGGNEQYF. The CDR3 DNA is TGTGCCAGCAGCTTAACAGGCGGGAACGAGCAGTACTTC.

The chain employs TRBV15 and TRBJ1-1, with TRBD1 matching 8 bases. The CDR3 is 17 amino acids. The V and J ends lost 3 bases and 0 bases, in that order; junction bases with no gene match: 9. The germline V gene encodes CDR1 LNHNV and CDR2 YYDKDF (reference sequence). CDR3 amino acids: CATSSYRGWGLNTEAFF. The CDR3 DNA follows: TGTGCCACCAGCAGCTACAGGGGGTGGGGGCTGAACACTGAAGCTTTCTTT.

This clone has a single count. J is TRBJ1-2 and V is TRBV7-2; D remains ambiguous. The CDR3 contains 12 residues. Germline CDR1 is SGHTA and CDR2 is FQGNSA. V was shortened by 2 bases and J by 4 bases, with 5 bases between the two germline ends. The CDR3 protein is CASSLHSYGYTF. CDR3 sequence (DNA): TGTGCCAGCAGCTTACATTCCTATGGCTACACCTTC.

The table lists this clone with a few counts. V gene TRBV7-2 combines with J gene TRBJ2-3; D is unclear. Trimming stripped 5 bases from V and 0 bases from J, with 15 bases between. This CDR3 is 16 amino acids long. Germline CDR1 is SGHTA and CDR2 is FQGNSA. The CDR3 sequence is CASSPARLASTDTQYF. CDR3 bases: TGTGCCAGCAGCCCCGCCCGGTTAGCAAGCACAGATACGCAGTATTTT.

The rearrangement uses TRBV2 and TRBJ2-7; D gene unclear. This CDR3 region has 12 residues. V shed 6 bases and J shed 3 bases, with 9 bases lying between them. Per germline, CDR1 SNHLY and CDR2 FYNNEI. For the CDR3, the DNA is TGTGCCAGCAGGACTGGTTTCTACGAGCAGTACTTC. It encodes CASRTGFYEQYF.